This T cell receptor (beta chain) was found in a study of shared clonotypes between healthy human individuals. The ends were cut back, 3 bases at V and 6 bases at J, with 0 bases in the middle. Germline V lookup: CDR1 SGHAT, CDR2 FQNNGV. The CDR3 extends over 11 amino acids. Some clones are missing from TCRdb's copy, which holds only in-frame ones; the method was immunoSEQ multiplex PCR. The data show 2,500,000 or so clones, more than 90% seen once. The clonotype comes from a man aged 18 to 30 in good health. Source material: naive CD4+ T cells sorted from blood. Subset of the sample: CD45RA+ positively selected. The rearrangement joins TRBV11-2 to TRBJ1-6; D gene ambiguous. CDR3 loop: CASSFNSPLHF. The CDR3 coding sequence is TGTGCCAGCAGCTTTAATTCACCCCTCCACTTT.